A selection of T cell receptor beta chains follows, all from one sample in a study of T-cell reconstitution after alpha-beta-depleted transplantation in children. Each CDR3 protein gets one entry after TCRdb re-called the PCR reads with MiXCR. The table lists a few hundred thousand distinct CDR3 sequences, roughly 10% of them singletons. The sample was PBMCs from the stem cell graft donor, taken from the stem cell graft. Receptor source: a human donor who donated a stem cell graft to a child with acute lymphoblastic leukemia. CDR3s include the opening cysteine and the closing phenylalanine or tryptophan. D genes are given only for firm matches. Clone size, where shown, is once, few, many, or a class for clones that have expanded.

v_gene: TRBV27; abundance: many; d_gene: TRBD2; len: 16; j_gene: TRBJ2-3; CDR3aa: CASSLLASGGTDTQYF; CDR3nt: TGTGCCAGCAGTTTACTGGCTAGCGGGGGGACCGATACGCAGTATTTT
v_gene: TRBV5-1; abundance: many; d_gene: TRBD1; len: 16; j_gene: TRBJ2-7; CDR3aa: CASSFQPGQETYEQYF; CDR3nt: TGCGCCAGCAGTTTTCAACCGGGACAGGAGACCTACGAGCAGTACTTC
v_gene: TRBV27; abundance: few; d_gene: TRBD1; len: 14; j_gene: TRBJ1-4; CDR3aa: CASSRQGSHEKLFF; CDR3nt: TGTGCCAGCAGCCGACAGGGAAGTCATGAAAAACTGTTTTTT
v_gene: TRBV2; abundance: few; d_gene: -; len: 17; j_gene: TRBJ1-6; CDR3aa: CASSVRQPISYNSPLHF; CDR3nt: TGTGCCAGCAGTGTGAGGCAGCCTATCTCCTATAATTCACCCCTCCACTTT
v_gene: TRBV5-1; abundance: many; d_gene: -; len: 15; j_gene: TRBJ2-2; CDR3aa: CASSLNLWVAGELFF; CDR3nt: TGCGCCAGCAGCTTGAATCTCTGGGTCGCCGGGGAGCTGTTTTTT
v_gene: TRBV5-1; abundance: -; d_gene: -; len: 16; j_gene: TRBJ2-7; CDR3aa: CASSLASGEFSYEQYF; CDR3nt: TGCGCCAGCAGCTTGGCTTCAGGGGAATTCTCCTACGAGCAGTACTTC
v_gene: TRBV12-3/TRBV12-4; abundance: few; d_gene: TRBD1; len: 14; j_gene: TRBJ1-5; CDR3aa: CASSYTGDNQPQHF; CDR3nt: TGTGCCAGCAGCTACACAGGGGACAATCAGCCCCAGCATTTT
v_gene: TRBV2; abundance: few; d_gene: -; len: 15; j_gene: TRBJ2-3; CDR3aa: CASSDGGALTDTQYF; CDR3nt: TGTGCCAGCAGTGATGGGGGGGCCCTCACAGATACGCAGTATTTT
v_gene: TRBV29-1; abundance: -; d_gene: -; len: 13; j_gene: TRBJ2-2; CDR3aa: CSAGLLNTGELFF; CDR3nt: TGCAGCGCGGGGTTGTTGAACACCGGGGAGCTGTTTTTT
v_gene: TRBV12-3/TRBV12-4; abundance: -; d_gene: TRBD1; len: 13; j_gene: TRBJ1-1; CDR3aa: CAGYRGQGTEAFF; CDR3nt: TGTGCCGGCTACAGGGGGCAGGGCACTGAAGCTTTCTTT
v_gene: TRBV12-3/TRBV12-4; abundance: many; d_gene: TRBD1; len: 13; j_gene: TRBJ1-1; CDR3aa: CASNPTGPTEAFF; CDR3nt: TGTGCCAGCAACCCGACAGGGCCCACTGAAGCTTTCTTT
v_gene: TRBV11-2; abundance: many; d_gene: TRBD2; len: 19; j_gene: TRBJ2-1; CDR3aa: CASSLNKRGPEIPYNEQFF; CDR3nt: TGTGCCAGCAGCTTAAATAAGCGGGGGCCCGAAATCCCCTACAATGAGCAGTTCTTC
v_gene: TRBV7-9; abundance: few; d_gene: TRBD1; len: 15; j_gene: TRBJ2-5; CDR3aa: CASILRTGGTETQYF; CDR3nt: TGTGCCAGCATCTTGAGGACAGGGGGAACAGAGACCCAGTACTTC
v_gene: TRBV20-1; abundance: few; d_gene: -; len: 13; j_gene: TRBJ1-1; CDR3aa: CSARDTLDTEAFF; CDR3nt: TGCAGTGCTAGAGACACATTGGACACTGAAGCTTTCTTT
v_gene: TRBV2; abundance: -; d_gene: -; len: 14; j_gene: TRBJ1-2; CDR3aa: CASSDGYLNYGYTF; CDR3nt: TGTGCCAGCAGTGACGGCTACTTGAACTATGGCTACACCTTC
v_gene: TRBV11-2; abundance: few; d_gene: -; len: 13; j_gene: TRBJ1-1; CDR3aa: CASSSKMNTEAFF; CDR3nt: TGTGCCAGCAGCTCCAAGATGAACACTGAAGCTTTCTTT
v_gene: TRBV3-1; abundance: few; d_gene: -; len: 16; j_gene: TRBJ2-2; CDR3aa: CASSQTATQGTGELFF; CDR3nt: TGTGCCAGCAGCCAAACAGCAACACAGGGAACCGGGGAGCTGTTTTTT
v_gene: TRBV6-2/TRBV6-3; abundance: -; d_gene: -; len: 14; j_gene: TRBJ1-2; CDR3aa: CASSSPGLHYGYTF; CDR3nt: TGTGCCAGCAGTTCCCCGGGACTCCACTATGGCTACACCTTC
v_gene: TRBV13; abundance: many; d_gene: TRBD2; len: 17; j_gene: TRBJ2-7; CDR3aa: CASSLGIPGLADNEQYF; CDR3nt: TGTGCCAGCAGCTTAGGAATCCCGGGACTAGCGGACAACGAGCAGTACTTC
v_gene: TRBV10-1; abundance: many; d_gene: -; len: 12; j_gene: TRBJ2-3; CDR3aa: CASSGGGDTQYF; CDR3nt: TGCGCCAGCAGTGGAGGTGGAGATACGCAGTATTTT
v_gene: TRBV20-1; abundance: -; d_gene: -; len: 14; j_gene: TRBJ1-1; CDR3aa: CSASPRRRNTEAFF; CDR3nt: TGCAGTGCTAGTCCCCGCAGGCGGAACACTGAAGCTTTCTTT
v_gene: TRBV12-3/TRBV12-4; abundance: many; d_gene: -; len: 14; j_gene: TRBJ2-2; CDR3aa: CATAEQGSTGELFF; CDR3nt: TGTGCCACCGCCGAACAGGGCAGCACCGGGGAGCTGTTTTTT
v_gene: TRBV7-2; abundance: many; d_gene: TRBD2; len: 15; j_gene: TRBJ2-2; CDR3aa: CASSLALAGTGELFF; CDR3nt: TGTGCCAGCAGCTTAGCGCTAGCGGGCACCGGGGAGCTGTTTTTT
v_gene: TRBV29-1; abundance: many; d_gene: -; len: 12; j_gene: TRBJ2-3; CDR3aa: CSVDTPTDTQYF; CDR3nt: TGCAGCGTTGATACGCCCACAGATACGCAGTATTTT
v_gene: TRBV3-1; abundance: many; d_gene: -; len: 13; j_gene: TRBJ2-2; CDR3aa: CASTLTNTGELFF; CDR3nt: TGTGCCAGCACCCTCACGAACACCGGGGAGCTGTTTTTT
v_gene: TRBV6-5; abundance: -; d_gene: TRBD2; len: 16; j_gene: TRBJ2-3; CDR3aa: CASSYSAGSSTDTQYF; CDR3nt: TGTGCCAGCAGTTACTCAGCGGGGTCTAGCACAGATACGCAGTATTTT
v_gene: TRBV5-1; abundance: many; d_gene: TRBD1; len: 13; j_gene: TRBJ2-5; CDR3aa: CASSSRGLETQYF; CDR3nt: TGCGCCAGCAGCTCCAGGGGGTTAGAGACCCAGTACTTC
v_gene: TRBV6-5; abundance: few; d_gene: TRBD1; len: 15; j_gene: TRBJ2-7; CDR3aa: CASSYSGTGDYEQYF; CDR3nt: TGTGCCAGCAGTTACTCTGGGACAGGGGACTACGAGCAGTACTTC
v_gene: TRBV10-1; abundance: -; d_gene: -; len: 12; j_gene: TRBJ1-2; CDR3aa: CASSNTGNGYTF; CDR3nt: TGCGCCAGCAGCAATACAGGGAATGGCTACACCTTC